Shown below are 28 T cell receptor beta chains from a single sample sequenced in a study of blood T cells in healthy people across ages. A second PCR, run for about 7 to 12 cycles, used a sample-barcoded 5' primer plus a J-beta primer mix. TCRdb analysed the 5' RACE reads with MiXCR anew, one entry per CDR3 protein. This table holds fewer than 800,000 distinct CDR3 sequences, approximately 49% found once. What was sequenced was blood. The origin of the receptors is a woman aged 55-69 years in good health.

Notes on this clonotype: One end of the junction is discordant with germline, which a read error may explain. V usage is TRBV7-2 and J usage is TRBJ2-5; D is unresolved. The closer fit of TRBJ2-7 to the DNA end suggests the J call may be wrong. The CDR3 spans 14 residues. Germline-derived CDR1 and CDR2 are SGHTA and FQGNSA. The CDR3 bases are TGTGCCCGCAGCCACCCGACCGGTGGGTACGAGCAGTACTTC. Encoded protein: CARSHPTGGYEQYF.

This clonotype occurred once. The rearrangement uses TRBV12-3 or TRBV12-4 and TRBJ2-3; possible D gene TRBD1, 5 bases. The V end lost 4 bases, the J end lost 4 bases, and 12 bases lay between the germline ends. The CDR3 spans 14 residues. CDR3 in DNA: TGTGCCAGCAGTTGCAGGGTGCGCGCAGATACGCAGTATTTT. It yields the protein CASSCRVRADTQYF.

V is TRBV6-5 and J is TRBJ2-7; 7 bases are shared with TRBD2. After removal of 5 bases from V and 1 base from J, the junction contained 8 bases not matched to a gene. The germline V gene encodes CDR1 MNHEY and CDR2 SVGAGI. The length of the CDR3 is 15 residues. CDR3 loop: CASSRLAIRSYEQYF. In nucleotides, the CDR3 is TGTGCCAGCAGTAGACTAGCAATAAGGTCCTACGAGCAGTACTTC.

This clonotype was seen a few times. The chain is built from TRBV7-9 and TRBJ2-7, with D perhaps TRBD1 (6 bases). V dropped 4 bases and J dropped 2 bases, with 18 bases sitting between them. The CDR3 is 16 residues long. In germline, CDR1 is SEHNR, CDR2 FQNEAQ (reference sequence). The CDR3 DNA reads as TGTGCCAGCAGCTCCAGGGGCTCTTTGAGACCCTACGAGCAGTACTTC. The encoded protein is CASSSRGSLRPYEQYF.

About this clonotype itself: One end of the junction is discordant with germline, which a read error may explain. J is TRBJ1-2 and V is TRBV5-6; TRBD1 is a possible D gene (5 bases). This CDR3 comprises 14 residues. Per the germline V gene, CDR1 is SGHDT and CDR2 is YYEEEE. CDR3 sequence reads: CAGSLAQGVGGYTF. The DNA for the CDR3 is TGTGCCGGCAGCTTGGCCCAGGGCGTTGGTGGCTACACCTTC.

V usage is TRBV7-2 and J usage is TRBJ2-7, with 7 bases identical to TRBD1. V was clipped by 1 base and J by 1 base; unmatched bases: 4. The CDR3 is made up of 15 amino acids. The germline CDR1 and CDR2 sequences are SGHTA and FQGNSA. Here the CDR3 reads CASSLGDSSSYEQYF. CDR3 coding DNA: TGTGCCAGCAGCTTAGGGGACAGTAGTTCCTACGAGCAGTACTTC.

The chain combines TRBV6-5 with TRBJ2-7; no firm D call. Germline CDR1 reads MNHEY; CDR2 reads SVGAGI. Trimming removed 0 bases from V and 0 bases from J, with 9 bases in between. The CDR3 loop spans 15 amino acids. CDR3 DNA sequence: TGTGCCAGCAGTTACTCGGCCTTAGACTCCTACGAGCAGTACTTC. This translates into CASSYSALDSYEQYF.

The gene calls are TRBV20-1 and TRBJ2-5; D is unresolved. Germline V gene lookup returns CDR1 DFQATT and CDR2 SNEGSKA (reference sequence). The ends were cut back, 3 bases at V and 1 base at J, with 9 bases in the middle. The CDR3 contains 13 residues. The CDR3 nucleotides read TGCAGTGCTAGGACGGAAGTCCAAGAGACCCAGTACTTC. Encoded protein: CSARTEVQETQYF.

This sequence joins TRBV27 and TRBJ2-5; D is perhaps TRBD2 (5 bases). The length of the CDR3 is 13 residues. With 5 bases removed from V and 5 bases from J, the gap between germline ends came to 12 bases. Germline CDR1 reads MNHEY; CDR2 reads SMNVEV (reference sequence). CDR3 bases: TGTGCCAGCAGTCGGAGAGGGTTTGAGACCCAGTACTTC. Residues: CASSRRGFETQYF.

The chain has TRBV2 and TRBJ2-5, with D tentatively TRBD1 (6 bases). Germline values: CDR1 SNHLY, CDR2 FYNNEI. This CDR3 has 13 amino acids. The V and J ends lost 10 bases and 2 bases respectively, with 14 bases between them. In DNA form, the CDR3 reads TGTGCCATGTGGGGACAACAACAAGAGACCCAGTACTTC. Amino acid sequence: CAMWGQQQETQYF. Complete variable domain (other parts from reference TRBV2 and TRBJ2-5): EPEVTQTPSHQVTQMGQEVILRCVPISNHLYFYWYRQILGQKVEFLVSFYNNEISEKSEIFDDQFSVERPDGSNFTLKIRSTKLEDSAMYFCAMWGQQQETQYFGPGTRLLVL.

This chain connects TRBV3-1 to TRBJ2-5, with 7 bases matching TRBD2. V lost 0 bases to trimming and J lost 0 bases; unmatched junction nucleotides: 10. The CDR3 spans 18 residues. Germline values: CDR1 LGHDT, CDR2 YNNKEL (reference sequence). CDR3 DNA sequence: TGTGCCAGCAGCCAAGAGGCCAGCGGGGTAAACTACCAAGAGACCCAGTACTTC. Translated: CASSQEASGVNYQETQYF.

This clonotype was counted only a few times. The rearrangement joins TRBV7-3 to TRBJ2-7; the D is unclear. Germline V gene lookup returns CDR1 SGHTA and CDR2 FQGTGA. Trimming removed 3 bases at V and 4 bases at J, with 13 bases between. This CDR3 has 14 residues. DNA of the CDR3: TGTGCCAGCAGCTTGGGCAGTGGGTGGTACGAGCAGTACTTC. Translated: CASSLGSGWYEQYF.

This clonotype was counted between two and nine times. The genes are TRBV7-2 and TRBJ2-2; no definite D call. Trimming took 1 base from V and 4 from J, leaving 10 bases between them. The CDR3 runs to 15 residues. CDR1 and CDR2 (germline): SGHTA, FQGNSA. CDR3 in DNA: TGTGCCAGCAGCTTAGTTTCCCGGCTCACCGGGGAGCTGTTTTTT. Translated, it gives CASSLVSRLTGELFF.

This CDR3 reads CASSQSGGTYTF. The CDR3, as DNA: TGTGCCAGCAGCCAATCGGGAGGGACCTACACCTTC. The V gene is TRBV16, the J gene TRBJ1-2, with a tentative D call TRBD1 (5 bases). The V gene's germline CDR1 is KGHSY and CDR2 FQNENV. The CDR3 has 12 amino acids. Trimming pared 0 bases from V and 10 bases from J, leaving 9 bases between.

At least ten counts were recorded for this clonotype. CDR3 residues: CASSPTLLYGYTF. The CDR3 region has the DNA TGCGCCAGCAGCCCGACCCTACTCTATGGCTACACCTTC. The chain employs TRBV5-1 and TRBJ1-2; D is unclear. Germline CDR1 SGHRS, CDR2 YFSETQ. The CDR3 covers 13 residues. The V gene lost 4 bases and the J gene lost 4 bases, with 11 bases spanning the gap.

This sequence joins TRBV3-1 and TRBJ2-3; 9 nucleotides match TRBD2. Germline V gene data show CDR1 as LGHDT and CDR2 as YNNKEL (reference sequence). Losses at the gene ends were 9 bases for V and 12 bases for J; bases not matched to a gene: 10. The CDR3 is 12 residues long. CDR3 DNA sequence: TGTGCCAGTGGACTTAGCGGGAGCCCCCAGTATTTT. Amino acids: CASGLSGSPQYF.

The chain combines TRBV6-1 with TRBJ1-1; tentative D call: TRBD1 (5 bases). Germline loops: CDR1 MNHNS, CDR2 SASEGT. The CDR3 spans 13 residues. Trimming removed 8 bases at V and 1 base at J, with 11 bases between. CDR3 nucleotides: TGTGCCAGCGTGGGACGGAGGAACACTGAAGCTTTCTTT. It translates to CASVGRRNTEAFF.

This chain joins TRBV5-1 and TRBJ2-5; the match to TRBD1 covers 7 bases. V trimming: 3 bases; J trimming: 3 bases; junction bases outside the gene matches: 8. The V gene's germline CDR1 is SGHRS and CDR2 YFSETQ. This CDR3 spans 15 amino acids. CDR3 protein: CASSSTGVREETQYF. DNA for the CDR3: TGCGCCAGCAGCTCTACAGGGGTTCGGGAAGAGACCCAGTACTTC. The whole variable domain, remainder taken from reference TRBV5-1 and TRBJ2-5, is KAGVTQTPRYLIKTRGQQVTLSCSPISGHRSVSWYQQTPGQGLQFLFEYFSETQRNKGNFPGRFSGRQFSNSRSEMNVSTLELGDSALYLCASSSTGVREETQYFGPGTRLLVL.

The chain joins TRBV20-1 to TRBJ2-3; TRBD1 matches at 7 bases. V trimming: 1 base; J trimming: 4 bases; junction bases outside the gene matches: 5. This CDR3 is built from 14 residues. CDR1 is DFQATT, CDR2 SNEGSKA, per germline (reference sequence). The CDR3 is CSARGDRPPDTQYF. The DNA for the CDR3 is TGCAGTGCTAGAGGGGACAGACCCCCAGATACGCAGTATTTT.

The chain's CDR3 is CASSPTLSSYEQYF. The CDR3 bases are TGTGCCAGCAGCCCGACCCTCAGCTCCTACGAGCAGTACTTC. The J gene is TRBJ2-7, the V gene TRBV3-1; no clear D gene. Between the trimmed V and J ends, which lost 4 bases and 0 bases, there was a span of 10 bases. The CDR3 loop spans 14 amino acids. Germline V gene data show CDR1 as LGHDT and CDR2 as YNNKEL (reference sequence).

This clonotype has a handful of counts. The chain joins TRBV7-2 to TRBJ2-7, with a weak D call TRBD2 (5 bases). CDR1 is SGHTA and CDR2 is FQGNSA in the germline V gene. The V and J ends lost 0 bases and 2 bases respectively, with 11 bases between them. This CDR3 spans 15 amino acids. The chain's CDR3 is CASSLAAASPYEQYF. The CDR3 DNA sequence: TGTGCCAGCAGCTTAGCAGCGGCCAGTCCCTACGAGCAGTACTTC.

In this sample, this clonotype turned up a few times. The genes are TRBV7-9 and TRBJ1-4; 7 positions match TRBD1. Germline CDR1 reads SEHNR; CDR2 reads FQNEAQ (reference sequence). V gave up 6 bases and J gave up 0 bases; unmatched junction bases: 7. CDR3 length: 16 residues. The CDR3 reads CASSPGTAATNEKLFF. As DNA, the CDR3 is TGTGCCAGCAGTCCCGGGACAGCCGCAACTAATGAAAAACTGTTTTTT.

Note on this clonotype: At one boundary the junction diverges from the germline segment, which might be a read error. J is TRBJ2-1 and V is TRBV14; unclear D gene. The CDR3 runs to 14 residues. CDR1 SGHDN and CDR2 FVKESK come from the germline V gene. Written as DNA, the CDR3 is TGTGCCGGCAGCCACATAAACACTTACAATGAGCAGTTCTTC. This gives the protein CAGSHINTYNEQFF. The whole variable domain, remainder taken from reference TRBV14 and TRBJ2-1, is EAGVTQFPSHSVIEKGQTVTLRCDPISGHDNLYWYRRVMGKEIKFLLHFVKESKQDESGMPNNRFLAERTGGTYSTLKVQPAELEDSGVYFCAGSHINTYNEQFFGPGTRLTVL.

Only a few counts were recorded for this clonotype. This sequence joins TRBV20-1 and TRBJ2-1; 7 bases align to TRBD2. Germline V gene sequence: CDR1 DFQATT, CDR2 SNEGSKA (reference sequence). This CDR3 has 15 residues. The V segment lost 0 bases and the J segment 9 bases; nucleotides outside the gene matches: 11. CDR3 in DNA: TGCAGTGCTAGAGACTCCTCGGGCGGGAGTCGTGAGCAGTTCTTC. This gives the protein CSARDSSGGSREQFF.

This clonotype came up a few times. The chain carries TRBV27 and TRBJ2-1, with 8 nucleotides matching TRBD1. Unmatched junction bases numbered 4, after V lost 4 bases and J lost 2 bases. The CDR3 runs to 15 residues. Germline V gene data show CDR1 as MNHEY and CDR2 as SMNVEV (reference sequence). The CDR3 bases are TGTGCCAGCAGTTCGGACAGGGAAGCCTACAATGAGCAGTTCTTC. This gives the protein CASSSDREAYNEQFF.

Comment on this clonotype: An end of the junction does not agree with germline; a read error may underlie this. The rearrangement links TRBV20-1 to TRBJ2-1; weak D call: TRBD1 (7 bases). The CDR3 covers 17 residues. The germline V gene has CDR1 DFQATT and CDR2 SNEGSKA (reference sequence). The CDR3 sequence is CSPRIVGGGMSYNEQFF. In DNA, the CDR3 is TGCAGTCCTAGAATCGTAGGGGGCGGGATGTCCTACAATGAGCAGTTCTTC.

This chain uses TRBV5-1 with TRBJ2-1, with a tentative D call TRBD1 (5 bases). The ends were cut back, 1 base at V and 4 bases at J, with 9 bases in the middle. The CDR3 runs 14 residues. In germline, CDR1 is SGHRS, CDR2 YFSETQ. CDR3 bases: TGCGCCAGCAGCTTGAATACAGGTTACAATGAGCAGTTCTTC. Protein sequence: CASSLNTGYNEQFF. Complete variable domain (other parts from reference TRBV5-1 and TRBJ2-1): KAGVTQTPRYLIKTRGQQVTLSCSPISGHRSVSWYQQTPGQGLQFLFEYFSETQRNKGNFPGRFSGRQFSNSRSEMNVSTLELGDSALYLCASSLNTGYNEQFFGPGTRLTVL.

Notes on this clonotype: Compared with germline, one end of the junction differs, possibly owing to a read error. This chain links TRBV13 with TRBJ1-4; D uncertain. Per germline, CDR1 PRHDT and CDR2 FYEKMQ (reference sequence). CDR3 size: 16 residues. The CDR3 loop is CASSWKATATSEKLFF. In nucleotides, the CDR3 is TGTGCCAGCAGCTGGAAAGCGACTGCAACTAGTGAAAAACTGTTTTTT.